The 13 T cell receptor beta chains listed next were all sequenced from one sample in a study of blood T cell repertoires in COVID-19. Sequenced by immunoSEQ multiplex PCR; TCRdb stores in-frame clones only, minus some. The sample lists a few hundred thousand clones, approximately 81% seen once, with roughly 2.5% in the top ten. Material for sequencing was PBMCs or T cells enriched from blood (not recorded which). The receptors here all came from a woman aged 50 to 60 who had recovered from COVID-19.

The V gene is TRBV4-2, the J gene TRBJ2-7; 10 nucleotides line up with TRBD1. Germline-derived CDR1 and CDR2 are LGHNA and YNFKEQ. The CDR3 extends over 14 amino acids. Germline trimming cut 4 bases from V and 3 bases from J; bases unmatched to any gene: 3. In DNA form, the CDR3 reads TGTGCCAGCAGCCTCCGGGACAGGGGCTACGAGCAGTACTTC. Translation gives CASSLRDRGYEQYF.

The chain carries TRBV7-8 and TRBJ2-1; 8 nucleotides align to TRBD1. Germline trimming cut 5 bases from V and 0 bases from J; bases unmatched to any gene: 9. Germline V gene data show CDR1 as SGHVS and CDR2 as FQNEAQ. The CDR3 is made up of 17 amino acids. CDR3 sequence: CASSRTPRGPSYNEQFF. The CDR3 nucleotides are TGTGCCAGCAGCCGAACTCCCAGGGGGCCCTCCTACAATGAGCAGTTCTTC.

The chain carries TRBV6-2 or TRBV6-3 and TRBJ2-2, with 12 bases that match TRBD2. The ends lost 0 bases at V and 1 base at J; junction bases unmatched: 3. The CDR3 spans 18 residues. Germline values: CDR1 MNHEY, CDR2 SVGEGT. This CDR3 is CASSYSRTSGVNTGELFF. The CDR3, as DNA: TGTGCCAGCAGTTACTCCCGGACTAGCGGGGTGAACACCGGGGAGCTGTTTTTT.

J is TRBJ2-1 and V is TRBV7-9; D is undetermined. Germline V CDR1 and CDR2: SEHNR, FQNEAQ (reference sequence). This CDR3 has 15 amino acids. With 1 base removed from V and 0 bases from J, the gap between germline ends came to 7 bases. CDR3 region: CASSLVLSSYNEQFF. The DNA of the CDR3 is TGTGCCAGCAGCTTAGTCCTTAGCTCCTACAATGAGCAGTTCTTC.

V and J are TRBV5-1 and TRBJ2-3, with TRBD2 matching over 8 bases. Per the germline V gene, CDR1 is SGHRS and CDR2 is YFSETQ. V was pared by 7 bases and J by 2 bases, with 9 bases of the junction left unmatched. There are 15 residues in the CDR3. CDR3 amino acids: CASRKPTSDTDTQYF. The CDR3 region has the DNA TGCGCCAGCCGGAAACCGACTAGCGACACAGATACGCAGTATTTT.

CDR3 nucleotides: TGTGCCAGTACCCCGGGAAGGGTCACTGAAGCTTTCTTT. It codes for CASTPGRVTEAFF. The chain carries TRBV19 and TRBJ1-1; D unclear. V gave up 7 bases and J gave up 4 bases, with 13 bases separating them. The CDR3 runs 13 residues. The germline CDR1 and CDR2 sequences are LNHDA and SQIVND (reference sequence).

The rearrangement joins TRBV10-1 to TRBJ2-3; 7 bases align to TRBD1. The CDR3 runs to 15 residues. From germline, CDR1 is WNHNN and CDR2 SYGVQD (reference sequence). Trimming at V came to 3 bases and at J to 4 bases, leaving 7 bases not matched to a gene. CDR3 residues: CASSDPTGTPDTQYF. The CDR3 DNA is TGCGCCAGCAGTGACCCGACAGGGACCCCAGATACGCAGTATTTT.

This chain's CDR3 is CASSLSDRGSLYEQYF. CDR3 DNA sequence: TGTGCCAGCAGTTTATCGGACAGGGGGTCCCTATACGAGCAGTACTTC. The V call is TRBV27, the J call TRBJ2-7; TRBD1 matches 10 bases. Germline V gives CDR1 MNHEY, CDR2 SMNVEV (reference sequence). The CDR3 covers 16 residues. J gave up 4 bases and V 0 bases, and 6 bases lay outside the gene matches.

This chain links TRBV5-5 with TRBJ1-5; D gene ambiguous. The CDR3 is 15 residues long. Trimming removed 0 bases from V and 0 bases from J, with 7 bases in between. Germline CDR1 and CDR2: SGHKS and YYEKEE (reference sequence). The CDR3 DNA is TGTGCCAGCAGCTTGGGGTCTAATAGCAATCAGCCCCAGCATTTT. The encoded protein is CASSLGSNSNQPQHF.

The chain is built from TRBV3-1 (or the pseudogene TRBV3-2) and TRBJ1-3; 8 nucleotides match TRBD1. The CDR3 runs 13 residues. J lost 2 bases, V lost 7 bases, and 1 base had no gene match. Looked up from germline, CDR1 is LGHDT and CDR2 is YNNKEL (reference sequence). The DNA for the CDR3 is TGTGCCAGCAAGGGACAGGCTGGAAACACCATATATTTT. Its protein product is CASKGQAGNTIYF.

This clone was counted only a few times. This sequence joins TRBV6-5 and TRBJ1-2, with D perhaps TRBD1 (6 bases). The V gene's germline CDR1 is MNHEY and CDR2 SVGAGI. Trimming removed 7 bases at V and 4 bases at J, with 19 bases between. CDR3 length: 15 amino acids. DNA for the CDR3: TGTGCCAGCACTCCTTTGGCGGGGGCGTTCTATGGCTACACCTTC. Translated: CASTPLAGAFYGYTF.

The chain recombines TRBV11-2 with TRBJ2-2; D perhaps matches TRBD2 (6 bases). The CDR3 loop spans 17 amino acids. The V gene lost 5 bases and the J gene lost 0 bases, with 16 bases spanning the gap. The germline V gene has CDR1 SGHAT and CDR2 FQNNGV. The CDR3: CASSPLWGEPNTGELFF. The CDR3 nucleotides are TGTGCCAGCAGCCCCCTTTGGGGGGAACCGAACACCGGGGAGCTGTTTTTT. Supplemented by reference TRBV11-2 and TRBJ2-2, the full variable domain reads EAGVAQSPRYKIIEKRQSVAFWCNPISGHATLYWYQQILGQGPKLLIQFQNNGVVDDSQLPKDRFSAERLKGVDSTLKIQPAKLEDSAVYLCASSPLWGEPNTGELFFGEGSRLTVL.

The rearrangement joins TRBV12-3 or TRBV12-4 to TRBJ2-2; unclear D gene. This CDR3 is 13 amino acids long. V shed 5 bases and J shed 4 bases, with 8 bases lying between them. In DNA, the CDR3 is TGTGCCAGCAGTCGAAGGAGCACCGGGGAGCTGTTTTTT. It codes for CASSRRSTGELFF.